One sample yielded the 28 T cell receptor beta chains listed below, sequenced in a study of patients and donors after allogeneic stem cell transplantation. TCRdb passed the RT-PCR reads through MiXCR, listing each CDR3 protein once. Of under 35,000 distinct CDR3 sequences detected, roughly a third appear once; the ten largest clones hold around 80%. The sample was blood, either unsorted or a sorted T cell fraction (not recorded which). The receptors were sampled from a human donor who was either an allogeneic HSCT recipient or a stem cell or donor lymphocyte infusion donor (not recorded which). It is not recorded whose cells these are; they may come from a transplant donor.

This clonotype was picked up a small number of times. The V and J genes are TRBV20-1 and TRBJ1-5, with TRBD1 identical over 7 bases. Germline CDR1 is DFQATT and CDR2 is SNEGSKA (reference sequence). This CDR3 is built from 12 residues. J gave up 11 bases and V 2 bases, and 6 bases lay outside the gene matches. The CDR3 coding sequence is TGCAGTGCTAGAATAGGGACAGCGTCCCAGCATTTT. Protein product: CSARIGTASQHF.

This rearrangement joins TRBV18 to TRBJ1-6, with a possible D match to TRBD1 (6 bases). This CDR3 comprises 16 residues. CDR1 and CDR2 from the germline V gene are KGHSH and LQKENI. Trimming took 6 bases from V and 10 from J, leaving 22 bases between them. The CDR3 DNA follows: TGTGCCAGCTCGTCGACCGAACAAGGGGGTCGGTCACCCCTCCACTTT. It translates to CASSSTEQGGRSPLHF.

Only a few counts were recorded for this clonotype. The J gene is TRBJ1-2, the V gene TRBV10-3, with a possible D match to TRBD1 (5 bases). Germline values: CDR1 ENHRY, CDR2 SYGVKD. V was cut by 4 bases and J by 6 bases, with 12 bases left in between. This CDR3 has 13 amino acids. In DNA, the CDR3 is TGTGCCATCAGTGTTCAGGGTCCCGATGGCTACACCTTC. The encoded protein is CAISVQGPDGYTF.

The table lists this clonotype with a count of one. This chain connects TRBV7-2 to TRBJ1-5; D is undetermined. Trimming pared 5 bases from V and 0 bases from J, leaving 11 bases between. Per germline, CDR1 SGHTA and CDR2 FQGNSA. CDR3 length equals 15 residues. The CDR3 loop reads CASSHRAHSNQPQHF. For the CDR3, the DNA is TGTGCCAGCAGCCATAGGGCACATAGCAATCAGCCCCAGCATTTT.

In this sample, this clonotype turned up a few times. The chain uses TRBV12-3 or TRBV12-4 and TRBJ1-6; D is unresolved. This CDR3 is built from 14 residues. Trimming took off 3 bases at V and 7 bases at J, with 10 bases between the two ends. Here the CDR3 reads CASSFTWKNSPLHF. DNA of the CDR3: TGTGCCAGCAGTTTTACATGGAAGAATTCACCCCTCCACTTT.

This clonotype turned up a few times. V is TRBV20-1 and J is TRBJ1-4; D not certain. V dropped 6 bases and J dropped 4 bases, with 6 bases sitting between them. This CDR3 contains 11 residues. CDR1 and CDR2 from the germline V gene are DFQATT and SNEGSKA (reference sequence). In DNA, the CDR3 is TGCAGTGCGGGCGGTAATGAAAAACTGTTTTTT. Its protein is CSAGGNEKLFF.

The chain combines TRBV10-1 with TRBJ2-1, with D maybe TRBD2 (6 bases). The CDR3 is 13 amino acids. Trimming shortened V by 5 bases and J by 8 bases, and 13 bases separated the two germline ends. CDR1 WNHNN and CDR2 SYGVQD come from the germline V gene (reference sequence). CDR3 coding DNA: TGCGCCAGCAGTAGGGAGGTGGGGGATGAGCAGTTCTTC. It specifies CASSREVGDEQFF.

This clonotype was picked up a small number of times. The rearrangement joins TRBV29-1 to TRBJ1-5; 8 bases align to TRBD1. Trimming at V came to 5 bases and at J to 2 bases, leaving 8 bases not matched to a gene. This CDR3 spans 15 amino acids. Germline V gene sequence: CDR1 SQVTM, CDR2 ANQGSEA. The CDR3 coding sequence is TGCAGCGTTTCTCAGGGGGCGGACGGCAATCAGCCCCAGCATTTT. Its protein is CSVSQGADGNQPQHF.

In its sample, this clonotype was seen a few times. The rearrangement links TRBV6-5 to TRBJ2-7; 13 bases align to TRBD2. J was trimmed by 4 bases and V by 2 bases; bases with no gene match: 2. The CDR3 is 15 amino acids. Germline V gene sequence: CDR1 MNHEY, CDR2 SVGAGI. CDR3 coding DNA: TGTGCCAGCAGTTACCGGACTAGCGGGAGATACGAGCAGTACTTC. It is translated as CASSYRTSGRYEQYF.

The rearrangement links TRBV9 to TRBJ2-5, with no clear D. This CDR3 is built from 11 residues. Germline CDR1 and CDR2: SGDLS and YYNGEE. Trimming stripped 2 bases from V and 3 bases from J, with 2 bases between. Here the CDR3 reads CASSVEETQYF. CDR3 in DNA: TGTGCCAGCAGCGTGGAAGAGACCCAGTACTTC.

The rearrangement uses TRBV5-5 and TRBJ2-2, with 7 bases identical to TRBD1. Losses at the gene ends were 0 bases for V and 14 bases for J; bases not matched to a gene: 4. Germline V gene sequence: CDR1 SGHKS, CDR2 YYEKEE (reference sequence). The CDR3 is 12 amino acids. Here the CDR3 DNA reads TGTGCCAGCAGCTTGGTACGACAGGGCCTGTTTTTT. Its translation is CASSLVRQGLFF. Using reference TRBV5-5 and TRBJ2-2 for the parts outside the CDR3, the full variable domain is DAGVTQSPTHLIKTRGQQVTLRCSPISGHKSVSWYQQVLGQGPQFIFQYYEKEERGRGNFPDRFSARQFPNYSSELNVNALLLGDSALYLCASSLVRQGLFFGEGSRLTVL.

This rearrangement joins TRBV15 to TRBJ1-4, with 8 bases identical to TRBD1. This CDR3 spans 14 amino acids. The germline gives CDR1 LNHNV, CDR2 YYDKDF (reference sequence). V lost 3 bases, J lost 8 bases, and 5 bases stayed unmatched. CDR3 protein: CATSRDRASEKLFF. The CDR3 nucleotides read TGTGCCACCAGCAGGGACAGGGCCAGCGAAAAACTGTTTTTT.

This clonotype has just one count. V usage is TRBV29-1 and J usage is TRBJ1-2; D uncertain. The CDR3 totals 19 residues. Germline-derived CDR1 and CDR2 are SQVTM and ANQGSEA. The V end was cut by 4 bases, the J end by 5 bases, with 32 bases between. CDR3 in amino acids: CSVAIKLVIAYSFSYGYTF. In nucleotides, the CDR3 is TGCAGCGTTGCCATCAAGCTAGTCATCGCTTATAGCTTCTCTTATGGCTACACCTTC.

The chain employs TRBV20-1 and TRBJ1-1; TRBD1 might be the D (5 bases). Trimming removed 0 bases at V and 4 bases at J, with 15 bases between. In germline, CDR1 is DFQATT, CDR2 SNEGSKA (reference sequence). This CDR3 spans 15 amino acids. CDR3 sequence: CSARDGGTKGTEAFF. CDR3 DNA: TGCAGTGCTAGAGATGGGGGGACCAAGGGCACTGAAGCTTTCTTT.

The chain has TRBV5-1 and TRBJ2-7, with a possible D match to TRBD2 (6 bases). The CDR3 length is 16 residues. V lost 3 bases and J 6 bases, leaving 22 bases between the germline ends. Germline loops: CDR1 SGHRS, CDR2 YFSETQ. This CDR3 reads CASSSMRDPSNPEQYF. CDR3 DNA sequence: TGCGCCAGCAGCTCTATGCGGGACCCGTCTAATCCCGAGCAGTACTTC.

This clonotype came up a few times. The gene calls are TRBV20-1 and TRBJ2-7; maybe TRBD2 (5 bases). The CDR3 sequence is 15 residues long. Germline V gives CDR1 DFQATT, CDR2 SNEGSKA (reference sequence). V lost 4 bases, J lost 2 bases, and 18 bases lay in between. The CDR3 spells CSAIQIAPTAYEQYF. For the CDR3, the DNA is TGCAGTGCTATCCAAATAGCGCCTACGGCCTACGAGCAGTACTTC.

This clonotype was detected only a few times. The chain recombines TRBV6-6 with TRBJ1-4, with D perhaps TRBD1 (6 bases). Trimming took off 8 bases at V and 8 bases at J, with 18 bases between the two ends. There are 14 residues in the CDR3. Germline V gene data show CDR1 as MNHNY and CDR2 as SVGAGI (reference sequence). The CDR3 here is CASARRGANEKLFF. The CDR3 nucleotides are TGTGCCAGCGCCAGACGGGGGGCAAACGAAAAACTGTTTTTT.

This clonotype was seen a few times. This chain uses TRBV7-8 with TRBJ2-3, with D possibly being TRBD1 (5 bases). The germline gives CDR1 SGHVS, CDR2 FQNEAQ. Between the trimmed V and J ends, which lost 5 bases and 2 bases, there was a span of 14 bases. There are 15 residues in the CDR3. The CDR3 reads CASSTRVLLTDTQYF. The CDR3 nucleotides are TGTGCCAGCAGCACCAGGGTACTCCTCACAGATACGCAGTATTTT.

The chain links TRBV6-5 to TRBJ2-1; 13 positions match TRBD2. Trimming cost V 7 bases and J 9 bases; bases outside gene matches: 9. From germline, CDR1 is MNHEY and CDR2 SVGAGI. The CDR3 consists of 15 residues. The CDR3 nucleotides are TGTGCCAGCACCCCTAGACTAGCGGGAGGTACTGAGCAGTTCTTC. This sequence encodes CASTPRLAGGTEQFF.

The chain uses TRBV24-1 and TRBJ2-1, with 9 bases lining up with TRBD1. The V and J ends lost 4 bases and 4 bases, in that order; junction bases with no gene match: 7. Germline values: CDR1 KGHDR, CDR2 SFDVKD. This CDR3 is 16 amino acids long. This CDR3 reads CATSDIVGQGYNEQFF. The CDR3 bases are TGTGCCACCAGTGACATAGTAGGACAGGGGTACAATGAGCAGTTCTTC.

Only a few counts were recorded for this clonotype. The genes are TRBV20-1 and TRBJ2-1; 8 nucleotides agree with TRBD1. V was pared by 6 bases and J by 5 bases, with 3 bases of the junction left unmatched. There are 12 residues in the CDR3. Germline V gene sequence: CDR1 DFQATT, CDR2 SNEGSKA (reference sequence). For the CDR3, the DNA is TGCAGTGCCGGACAGGGTCACAATGAGCAGTTCTTC. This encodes CSAGQGHNEQFF.

For the CDR3, the DNA is TGCAGTGCTAGAGACCTCGGAAACTCTGGAAACACCATATATTTT. Translation gives CSARDLGNSGNTIYF. The rearrangement uses TRBV20-1 and TRBJ1-3; no reliable D call. In germline, CDR1 is DFQATT, CDR2 SNEGSKA (reference sequence). This CDR3 comprises 15 residues. Trimming stripped 0 bases from V and 0 bases from J, with 9 bases between.

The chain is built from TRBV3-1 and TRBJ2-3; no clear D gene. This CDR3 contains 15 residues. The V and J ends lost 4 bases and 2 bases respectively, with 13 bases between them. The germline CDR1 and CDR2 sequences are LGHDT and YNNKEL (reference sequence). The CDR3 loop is CASSPSDLTTDTQYF. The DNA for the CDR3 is TGTGCCAGCAGCCCTTCGGACCTGACCACAGATACGCAGTATTTT.

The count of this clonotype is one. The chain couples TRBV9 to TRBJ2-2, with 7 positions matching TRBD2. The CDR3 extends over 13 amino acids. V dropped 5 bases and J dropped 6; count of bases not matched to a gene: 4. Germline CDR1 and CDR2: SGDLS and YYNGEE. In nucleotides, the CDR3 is TGTGCCAGCAGAGGGGAGGGCGCCGGGGAGCTGTTTTTT. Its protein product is CASRGEGAGELFF.

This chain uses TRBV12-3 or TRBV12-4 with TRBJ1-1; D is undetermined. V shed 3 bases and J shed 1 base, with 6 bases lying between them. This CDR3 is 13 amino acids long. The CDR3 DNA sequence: TGTGCCAGCAGTTTCAAGACGAACACTGAAGCTTTCTTT. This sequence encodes CASSFKTNTEAFF.

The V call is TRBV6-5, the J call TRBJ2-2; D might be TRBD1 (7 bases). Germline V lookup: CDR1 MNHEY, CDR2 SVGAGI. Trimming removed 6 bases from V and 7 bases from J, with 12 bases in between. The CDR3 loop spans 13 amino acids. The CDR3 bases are TGTGCCAGCAGGGCAGGGGGGATCGGGGAGCTGTTTTTT. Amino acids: CASRAGGIGELFF.

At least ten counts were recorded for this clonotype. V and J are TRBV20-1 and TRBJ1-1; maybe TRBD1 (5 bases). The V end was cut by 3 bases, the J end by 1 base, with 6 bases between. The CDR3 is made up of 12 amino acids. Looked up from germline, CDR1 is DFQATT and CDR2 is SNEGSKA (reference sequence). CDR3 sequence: CSARGPNTEAFF. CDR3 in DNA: TGCAGTGCTAGGGGGCCGAACACTGAAGCTTTCTTT.

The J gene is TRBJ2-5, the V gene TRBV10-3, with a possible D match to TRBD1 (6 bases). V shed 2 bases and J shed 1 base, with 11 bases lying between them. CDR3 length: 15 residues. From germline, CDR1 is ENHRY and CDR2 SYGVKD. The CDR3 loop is CAISEVDSSQETQYF. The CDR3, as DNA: TGTGCCATCAGTGAGGTGGACAGCTCCCAAGAGACCCAGTACTTC.